The 19 T cell receptor beta chains in this list originate from one sample, sequenced in a study of T-cell memory formation after mild COVID-19. TCRdb fed the 5' RACE reads into MiXCR, producing one record per CDR3 protein. The sample contains 200,000 to 300,000 distinct CDR3 sequences, 16% of which appear only once. The sequenced sample was PBMCs or a T cell subset sorted from them (not recorded which). All receptors derive from a man aged 18 to 29 who had mild COVID-19 (a few samples of this study predate the infection). Cell type and time point are not known.

A few counts support this clonotype. The rearrangement links TRBV6-6 to TRBJ1-2; no firm D call. V lost 9 bases to trimming and J lost 8 bases, with 13 bases between them. The germline V gene has CDR1 MNHNY and CDR2 SVGAGI (reference sequence). This CDR3 is built from 11 residues. The DNA of the CDR3 is TGTGCCAGTACAGCGGCTGACGGCTACACCTTC. The encoded protein is CASTAADGYTF.

This clonotype was detected a few times. The J gene is TRBJ2-1, the V gene TRBV5-1, with D perhaps matching TRBD1 (6 bases). The CDR3 spans 16 residues. Trimming pared 1 base from V and 3 bases from J, leaving 14 bases between. Germline loops: CDR1 SGHRS, CDR2 YFSETQ. CDR3 residues: CASSLTTGQFYNEQFF. The CDR3 nucleotides read TGCGCCAGCAGCTTGACCACAGGACAGTTCTACAATGAGCAGTTCTTC. Using reference TRBV5-1 and TRBJ2-1 for the parts outside the CDR3, the full variable domain is KAGVTQTPRYLIKTRGQQVTLSCSPISGHRSVSWYQQTPGQGLQFLFEYFSETQRNKGNFPGRFSGRQFSNSRSEMNVSTLELGDSALYLCASSLTTGQFYNEQFFGPGTRLTVL.

The chain carries TRBV29-1 and TRBJ2-2, with no clear D. The V end was cut by 7 bases, the J end by 3 bases, with 12 bases between. CDR1 is SQVTM, CDR2 ANQGSEA, per germline. This CDR3 is built from 13 residues. The CDR3 region has the DNA TGCAGCGGAAGGAAGGTAGACACCGGGGAGCTGTTTTTT. Protein sequence: CSGRKVDTGELFF.

This clonotype was detected only a few times. The chain couples TRBV11-2 to TRBJ2-3; 8 nucleotides match TRBD2. Germline V lookup: CDR1 SGHAT, CDR2 FQNNGV. The CDR3 runs 15 residues. The junction had 8 bases not matched to a gene; V was cut back by 5 bases and J by 4 bases. For the CDR3, the DNA is TGTGCCAGCAGCCCGATTAGCGGGGTAGCAGATACGCAGTATTTT. It specifies CASSPISGVADTQYF.

V gene TRBV11-2 combines with J gene TRBJ2-1; D may be TRBD2 (6 bases). Germline V CDR1 and CDR2: SGHAT, FQNNGV. The germline V and J ends were trimmed by 4 bases and 4 bases, with 14 bases remaining between them. The CDR3 has 15 amino acids. The CDR3 region is CASSSGPGVYNEQFF. The CDR3 DNA is TGTGCCAGCAGCTCGGGACCGGGGGTTTACAATGAGCAGTTCTTC.

The rearrangement joins TRBV6-5 to TRBJ2-7, with D possibly called TRBD1 or TRBD2 (5 bases each). Germline V gene sequence: CDR1 MNHEY, CDR2 SVGAGI. This CDR3 contains 15 residues. Between the trimmed V and J ends, which lost 6 bases and 2 bases, there was a span of 17 bases. The CDR3 spells CASSLGTGTTYEQYF. CDR3 bases: TGTGCCAGCAGCCTCGGGACGGGGACCACCTACGAGCAGTACTTC.

This clonotype was counted between two and nine times. V gene TRBV6-1 combines with J gene TRBJ2-3; no reliable D call. With 3 bases removed from V and 3 bases from J, the gap between germline ends came to 13 bases. The CDR3 is 15 amino acids. Looked up from germline, CDR1 is MNHNS and CDR2 is SASEGT. The chain's CDR3 is CASSEGFAQTDTQYF. The CDR3 coding sequence is TGTGCCAGCAGTGAGGGATTCGCGCAAACAGATACGCAGTATTTT.

This sequence joins TRBV24-1 and TRBJ2-1; 14 bases are shared with TRBD2. The germline CDR1 and CDR2 sequences are KGHDR and SFDVKD. The CDR3 is 16 residues long. With 3 bases clipped from V and 5 bases from J, the junction kept 2 bases outside the gene matches. CDR3 sequence: CATSDVGLAGDNEQFF. The DNA for the CDR3 is TGTGCCACCAGTGATGTGGGACTAGCGGGAGACAATGAGCAGTTCTTC.

This clonotype was seen more than once but under ten times. This chain links TRBV20-1 with TRBJ1-2, with 11 bases fitting TRBD1. Germline CDR1 and CDR2: DFQATT and SNEGSKA (reference sequence). The CDR3 totals 15 residues. V gave up 5 bases and J gave up 8 bases; unmatched junction bases: 13. CDR3 nucleotide sequence: TGCAGTGCTCGACCGGGACAGGGGGTAGTCGGCGGCTACACCTTC. As protein: CSARPGQGVVGGYTF.

This clonotype was seen only a few times. The chain is built from TRBV7-2 and TRBJ2-7; 7 nucleotides agree with TRBD2. The V gene's germline CDR1 is SGHTA and CDR2 FQGNSA. This CDR3 contains 16 residues. Losses at the gene ends were 1 base for V and 2 bases for J; bases not matched to a gene: 8. The DNA for the CDR3 is TGTGCCAGCAGCTTAGTGGGAGGGGTCCCCGCCTACGAGCAGTACTTC. Its translation is CASSLVGGVPAYEQYF.

This chain connects TRBV7-9 to TRBJ2-3; 12 nucleotides agree with TRBD2. CDR3 length: 17 amino acids. From germline, CDR1 is SEHNR and CDR2 FQNEAQ (reference sequence). The J segment lost 2 bases and the V segment lost 4 bases, leaving 7 bases of the junction unmatched. The CDR3 DNA sequence: TGTGCCAGCAGCTACGCGACTAGCGGGGGAACCACAGATACGCAGTATTTT. Protein: CASSYATSGGTTDTQYF.

This chain connects TRBV23-1 to TRBJ1-1, with unresolved D. TRBV23-1 falls under the ORF class, with uncertain function. V lost 3 bases and J 1 base, leaving 12 bases between the germline ends. The CDR3 totals 15 residues. The chain's CDR3 is CASSQLVSRNTEAFF. CDR3 DNA: TGCGCCAGCAGTCAGCTGGTGTCTAGGAACACTGAAGCTTTCTTT.

This clonotype occurred a few times. The CDR3 DNA reads as TGTGCCAGTAGTCCCACTTCGGGGGGCACCACAGATACGCAGTATTTT. Translated, it gives CASSPTSGGTTDTQYF. The V gene is TRBV19, the J gene TRBJ2-3; TRBD2 is a possible D gene (7 bases). This CDR3 contains 16 residues. Per the germline V gene, CDR1 is LNHDA and CDR2 is SQIVND (reference sequence). V was trimmed by 5 bases and J by 2 bases, leaving 17 bases between them.

This clonotype was seen a handful of times. V gene TRBV29-1 combines with J gene TRBJ1-2, with a tentative D call TRBD1 (5 bases). In germline, CDR1 is SQVTM, CDR2 ANQGSEA. V lost 6 bases and J lost 9, with 14 bases in between. The CDR3 totals 11 residues. For the CDR3, the DNA is TGCAGCGTCCGGGACGGAGACCGCTACACCTTC. It is translated as CSVRDGDRYTF.

This clonotype has more than one count but fewer than ten. This CDR3 is CASSWSTVNTEAFF. DNA for the CDR3: TGCGCCAGCAGCTGGTCGACCGTGAACACTGAAGCTTTCTTT. The V call is TRBV5-1, the J call TRBJ1-1; D gene ambiguous. V lost 3 bases and J lost 0, with 9 bases in between. Germline values: CDR1 SGHRS, CDR2 YFSETQ. This CDR3 spans 14 amino acids. The complete variable domain, with remaining parts taken from reference TRBV5-1 and TRBJ1-1, reads KAGVTQTPRYLIKTRGQQVTLSCSPISGHRSVSWYQQTPGQGLQFLFEYFSETQRNKGNFPGRFSGRQFSNSRSEMNVSTLELGDSALYLCASSWSTVNTEAFFGQGTRLTVV.

In this sample, this clonotype turned up many times. The chain recombines TRBV4-3 with TRBJ2-3; D is ambiguous. The ends were cut back, 8 bases at V and 6 bases at J, with 15 bases in the middle. Germline CDR1 LGHNA, CDR2 YSLEER. The CDR3 is made up of 13 amino acids. The CDR3 bases are TGCGCCAGCGCCGGTGCCCATCGGGATACGCAGTATTTT. Translating gives CASAGAHRDTQYF.

The V call is TRBV12-3 or TRBV12-4, the J call TRBJ1-1; 8 nucleotides match TRBD1. The J segment lost 0 bases and the V segment lost 6 bases, leaving 3 bases of the junction unmatched. This CDR3 has 14 residues. The CDR3 DNA is TGTGCCAGCAGCTCACAGGGGGTGAACACTGAAGCTTTCTTT. Translated: CASSSQGVNTEAFF.

The table lists this clonotype with a few counts. The chain has TRBV6-5 and TRBJ1-1; D unclear. CDR3 length equals 15 residues. The V and J ends lost 0 bases and 5 bases respectively, with 13 bases between them. Germline values: CDR1 MNHEY, CDR2 SVGAGI. The CDR3 coding sequence is TGTGCCAGCAGTTACTCTTCCGGGATAATAACTGAAGCTTTCTTT. Translated: CASSYSSGIITEAFF.

This clonotype was detected many times. The chain employs TRBV29-1 and TRBJ2-3, with 11 positions matching TRBD2. The CDR3 length is 15 residues. J was trimmed by 2 bases and V by 6 bases; bases with no gene match: 7. CDR1 is SQVTM and CDR2 is ANQGSEA in the germline V gene. The CDR3 spells CSVRTSGGYTDTQYF. CDR3 nucleotides: TGCAGCGTAAGAACTAGCGGGGGTTACACAGATACGCAGTATTTT.